The rows below give T cell receptor beta chains drawn from one sample of a study of blood T cell repertoires in COVID-19. Sequencing was performed with immunoSEQ multiplex PCR; in TCRdb, only in-frame clones are kept and a portion is missing. Of more than 300,000 clones listed, nearly 90% are singletons. Material for sequencing was PBMCs or T cells enriched from blood (not recorded which). The receptors were gathered from a woman aged 25 to 45 who had recovered from COVID-19. The CDR3 runs from the conserved cysteine through the conserved F or W. A D gene is named only where the DNA matches it firmly. Clone size is shown for a subset of rows, as once, few, many or a class of expanded clone.

>-|TRBV11-2|-|TRBJ2-7
TGTGCCAGCAGCTTAGACGTAGCCAGCGCCTACGAGCAGTACTTC
CASSLDVASAYEQYF
>-|TRBV27|-|TRBJ2-1
TGTGCCAGCACTGAGACGGGGGCGGGGGCTATGGATGAGCAGTTCTTC
CASTETGAGAMDEQFF
>TRBD1|TRBV27|-|TRBJ2-7
TGTGCCAGCAGTTTCGGGGACAGTAACTACGAGCAGTACTTC
CASSFGDSNYEQYF
>-|TRBV29-1|-|TRBJ1-1
TGCAGCGTGAGCCAGGGGTTGAACACTGAAGCTTTCTTT
CSVSQGLNTEAFF
>TRBD1|TRBV19|-|TRBJ1-5
TGTGCCAGTGATGACAGGGCCGGGAATCAGCCCCAGCATTTT
CASDDRAGNQPQHF
>TRBD1|TRBV2|once|TRBJ1-4
TGTGCCAGCACATACGGGACAGGGGAGGAAAAACTGTTTTTT
CASTYGTGEEKLFF
>-|TRBV30|-|TRBJ1-1
TGTGCCTGGAGTGTATTCGGCAGGGTCAGCACTGAAGCTTTCTTT
CAWSVFGRVSTEAFF
>-|TRBV3-1/TRBV3-2|once|TRBJ1-1
TGTGCCAGCAGCGACCACGGGGGTTCGAACACTGAAGCTTTCTTT
CASSDHGGSNTEAFF
>-|TRBV5-6|-|TRBJ1-1
TGTGCCAGCAGCTTTTCAACCCCCAGATTGAACACTGAAGCTTTCTTT
CASSFSTPRLNTEAFF
>-|TRBV7-6|-|TRBJ1-4
TGTGCCAGCAGCCCACGGCAGGGTTGGGCTGAAAAACTGTTTTTT
CASSPRQGWAEKLFF
>TRBD1|TRBV11-2|-|TRBJ2-2
TGTGCCAGCAGCTTAGCCGGACAGGGGGCTGGCGGGGAGCTGTTTTTT
CASSLAGQGAGGELFF
>TRBD1|TRBV30|once|TRBJ1-5
TGTGCCTGGCCGAGGACAGGGGATGGCAATCAGCCCCAGCATTTT
CAWPRTGDGNQPQHF
>-|TRBV6-5|-|TRBJ1-3
TGTGCCAGCACTCAAGGACAGTTCTCTGGAAACACCATATATTTT
CASTQGQFSGNTIYF
>-|TRBV12-3/TRBV12-4|-|TRBJ1-1
TGTGCCAGCAGTTTTCAGATAGAAGCTTTCTTT
CASSFQIEAFF
>TRBD1|TRBV5-1|-|TRBJ2-1
TGCGCCAGCAGCTTACGGACAGGTACAAATGAGCAGTTCTTC
CASSLRTGTNEQFF
>TRBD1|TRBV7-9|-|TRBJ2-2
TGTGCCAGCAGCTATTCTCTTGGACAGGGACTCGCGAACACCGGGGAGCTGTTTTTT
CASSYSLGQGLANTGELFF